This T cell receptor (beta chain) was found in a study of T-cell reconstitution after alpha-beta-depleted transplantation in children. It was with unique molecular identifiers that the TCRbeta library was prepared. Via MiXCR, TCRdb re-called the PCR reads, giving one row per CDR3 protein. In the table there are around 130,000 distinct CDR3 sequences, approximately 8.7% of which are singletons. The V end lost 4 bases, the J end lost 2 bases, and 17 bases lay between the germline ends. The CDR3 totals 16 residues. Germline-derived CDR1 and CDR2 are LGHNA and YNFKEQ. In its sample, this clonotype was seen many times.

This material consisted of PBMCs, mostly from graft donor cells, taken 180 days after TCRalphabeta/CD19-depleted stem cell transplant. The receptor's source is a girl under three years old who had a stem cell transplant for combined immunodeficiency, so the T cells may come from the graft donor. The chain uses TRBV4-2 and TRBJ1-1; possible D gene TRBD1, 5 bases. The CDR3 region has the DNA TGTGCCAGCAGCCTGGAGCTCAGGGCCATTAACACTGAAGCTTTCTTT. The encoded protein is CASSLELRAINTEAFF.